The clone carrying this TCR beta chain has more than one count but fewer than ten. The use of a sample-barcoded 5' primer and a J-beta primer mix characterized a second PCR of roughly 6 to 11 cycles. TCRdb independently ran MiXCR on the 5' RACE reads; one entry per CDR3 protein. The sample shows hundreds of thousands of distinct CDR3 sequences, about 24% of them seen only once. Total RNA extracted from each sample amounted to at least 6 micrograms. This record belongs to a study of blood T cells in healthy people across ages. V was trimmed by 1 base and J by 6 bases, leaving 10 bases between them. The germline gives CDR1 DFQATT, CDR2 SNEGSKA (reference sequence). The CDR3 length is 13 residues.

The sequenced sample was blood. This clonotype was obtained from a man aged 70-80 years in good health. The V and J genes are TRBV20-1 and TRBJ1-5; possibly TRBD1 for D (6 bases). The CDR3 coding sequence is TGCAGTGCTAGAGTAGGGGGAATTCAGCCCCAGCATTTT. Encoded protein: CSARVGGIQPQHF.